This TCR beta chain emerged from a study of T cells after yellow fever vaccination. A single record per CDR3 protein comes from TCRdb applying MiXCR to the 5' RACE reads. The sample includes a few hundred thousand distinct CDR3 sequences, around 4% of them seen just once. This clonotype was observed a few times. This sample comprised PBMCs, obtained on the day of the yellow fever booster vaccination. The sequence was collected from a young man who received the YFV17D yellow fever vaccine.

The CDR3 nucleotides read TGTGCCAGCAGAAACAGGGGGGAGGTGGAGACCCAGTACTTC. This gives the protein CASRNRGEVETQYF. This rearrangement joins TRBV11-2 to TRBJ2-5; 8 bases line up with TRBD1. The CDR3 consists of 14 residues. V was clipped by 6 bases and J by 5 bases; unmatched bases: 8. CDR1 SGHAT and CDR2 FQNNGV come from the germline V gene.